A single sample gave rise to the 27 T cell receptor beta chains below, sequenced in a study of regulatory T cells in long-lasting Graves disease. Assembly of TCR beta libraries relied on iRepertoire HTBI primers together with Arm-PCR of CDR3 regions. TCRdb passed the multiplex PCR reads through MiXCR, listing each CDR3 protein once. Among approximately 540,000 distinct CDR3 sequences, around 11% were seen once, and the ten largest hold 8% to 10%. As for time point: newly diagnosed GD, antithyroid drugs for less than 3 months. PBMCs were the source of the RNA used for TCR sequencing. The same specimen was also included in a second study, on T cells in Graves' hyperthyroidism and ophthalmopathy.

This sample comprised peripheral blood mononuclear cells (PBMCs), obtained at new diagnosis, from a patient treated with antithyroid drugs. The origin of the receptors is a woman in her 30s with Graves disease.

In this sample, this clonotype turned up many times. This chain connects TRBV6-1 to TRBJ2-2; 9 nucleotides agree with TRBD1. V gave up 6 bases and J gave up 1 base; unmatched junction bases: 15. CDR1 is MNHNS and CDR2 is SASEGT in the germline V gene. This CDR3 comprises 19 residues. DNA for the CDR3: TGTGCCAGCAGCGCGCCCTTATTGGGACAGGGACTGAACACCGGGGAGCTGTTTTTT. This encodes CASSAPLLGQGLNTGELFF.

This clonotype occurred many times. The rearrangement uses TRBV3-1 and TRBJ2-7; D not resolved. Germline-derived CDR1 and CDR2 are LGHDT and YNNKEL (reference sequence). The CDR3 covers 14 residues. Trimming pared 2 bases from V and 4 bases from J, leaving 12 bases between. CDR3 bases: TGTGCCAGCAGCCAAAGTAACAGATTTTACGAGCAGTACTTC. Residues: CASSQSNRFYEQYF.

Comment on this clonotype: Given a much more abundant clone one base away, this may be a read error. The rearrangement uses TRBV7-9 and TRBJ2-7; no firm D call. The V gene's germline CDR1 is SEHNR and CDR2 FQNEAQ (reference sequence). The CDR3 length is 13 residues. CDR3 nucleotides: TGTGCCGGCAGCTCTGACTCGACTTACGAGCAGTACTTC. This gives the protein CAGSSDSTYEQYF.

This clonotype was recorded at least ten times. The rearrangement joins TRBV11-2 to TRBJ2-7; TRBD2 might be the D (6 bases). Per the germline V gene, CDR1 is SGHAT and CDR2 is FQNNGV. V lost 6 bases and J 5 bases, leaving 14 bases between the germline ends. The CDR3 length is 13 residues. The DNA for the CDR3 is TGTGCCAGCAGATCCCTCGCGGGAAACGAGCAGTACTTC. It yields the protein CASRSLAGNEQYF.

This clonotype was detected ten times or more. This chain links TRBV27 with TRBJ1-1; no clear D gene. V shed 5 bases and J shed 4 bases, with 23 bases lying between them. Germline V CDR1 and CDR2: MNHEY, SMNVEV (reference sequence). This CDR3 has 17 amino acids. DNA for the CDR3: TGTGCCAGCAGTGAGCCCCCCTCCGGGCCCCCTGGCACTGAAGCTTTCTTT. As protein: CASSEPPSGPPGTEAFF.

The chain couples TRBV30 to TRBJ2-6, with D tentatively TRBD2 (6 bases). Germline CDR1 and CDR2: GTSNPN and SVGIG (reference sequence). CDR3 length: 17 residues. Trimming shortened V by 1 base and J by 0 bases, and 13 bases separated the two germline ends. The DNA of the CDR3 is TGTGCCTGGAGTGCCCGGGGGTCCCACTCTGGGGCCAACGTCCTGACTTTC. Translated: CAWSARGSHSGANVLTF.

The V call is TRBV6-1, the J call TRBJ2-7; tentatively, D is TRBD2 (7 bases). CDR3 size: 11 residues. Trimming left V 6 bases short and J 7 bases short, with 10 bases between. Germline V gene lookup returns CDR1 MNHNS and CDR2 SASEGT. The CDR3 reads CASRGGAEQYF. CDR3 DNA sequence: TGTGCCAGCAGGGGGGGGGCAGAGCAGTACTTC.

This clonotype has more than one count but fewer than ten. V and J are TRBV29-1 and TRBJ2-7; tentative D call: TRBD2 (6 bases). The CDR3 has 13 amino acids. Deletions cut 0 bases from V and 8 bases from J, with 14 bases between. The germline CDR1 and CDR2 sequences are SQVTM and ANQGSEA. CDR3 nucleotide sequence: TGCAGCGTTGAAGATCGAGGAGGGATCAAGCAGTACTTC. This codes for CSVEDRGGIKQYF.

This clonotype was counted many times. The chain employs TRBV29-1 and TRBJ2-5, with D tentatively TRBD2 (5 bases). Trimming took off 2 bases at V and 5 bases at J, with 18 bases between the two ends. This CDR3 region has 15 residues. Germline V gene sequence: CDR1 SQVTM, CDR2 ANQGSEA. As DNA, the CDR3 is TGCAGCGTTGAATGGGTAGCGTGGGTTTTGGAGACCCAGTACTTC. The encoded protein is CSVEWVAWVLETQYF.

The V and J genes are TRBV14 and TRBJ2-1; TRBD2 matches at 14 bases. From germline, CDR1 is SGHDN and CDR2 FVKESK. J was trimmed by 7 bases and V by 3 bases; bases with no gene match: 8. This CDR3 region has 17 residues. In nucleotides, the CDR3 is TGTGCCAGCAGCCAGATGACGGGACTAGCGGGGGTGAATGAGCAGTTCTTC. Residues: CASSQMTGLAGVNEQFF.

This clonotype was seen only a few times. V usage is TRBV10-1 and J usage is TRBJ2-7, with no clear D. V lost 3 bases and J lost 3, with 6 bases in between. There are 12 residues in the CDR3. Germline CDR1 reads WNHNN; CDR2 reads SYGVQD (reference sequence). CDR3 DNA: TGCGCCAGCAGTGATAGACTCTACGAGCAGTACTTC. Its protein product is CASSDRLYEQYF.

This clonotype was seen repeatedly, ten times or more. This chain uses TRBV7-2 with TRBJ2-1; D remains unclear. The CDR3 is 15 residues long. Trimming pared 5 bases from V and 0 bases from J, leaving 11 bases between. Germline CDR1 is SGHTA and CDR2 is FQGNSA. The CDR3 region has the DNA TGTGCCAGCAGCCCAGTAAGAGTCTCCTACAATGAGCAGTTCTTC. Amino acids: CASSPVRVSYNEQFF. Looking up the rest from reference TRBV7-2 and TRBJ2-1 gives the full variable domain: GAGVSQSPSNKVTEKGKDVELRCDPISGHTALYWYRQSLGQGLEFLIYFQGNSAPDKSGLPSDRFSAERTGGSVSTLTIQRTQQEDSAVYLCASSPVRVSYNEQFFGPGTRLTVL.

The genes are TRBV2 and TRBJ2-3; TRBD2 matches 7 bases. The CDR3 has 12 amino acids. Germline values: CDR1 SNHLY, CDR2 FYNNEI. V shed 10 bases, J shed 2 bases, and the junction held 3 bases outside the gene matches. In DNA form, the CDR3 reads TGTGCCACTAAGCGGGACACAGATACGCAGTATTTT. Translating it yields CATKRDTDTQYF. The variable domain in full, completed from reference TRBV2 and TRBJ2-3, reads EPEVTQTPSHQVTQMGQEVILRCVPISNHLYFYWYRQILGQKVEFLVSFYNNEISEKSEIFDDQFSVERPDGSNFTLKIRSTKLEDSAMYFCATKRDTDTQYFGPGTRLTVL.

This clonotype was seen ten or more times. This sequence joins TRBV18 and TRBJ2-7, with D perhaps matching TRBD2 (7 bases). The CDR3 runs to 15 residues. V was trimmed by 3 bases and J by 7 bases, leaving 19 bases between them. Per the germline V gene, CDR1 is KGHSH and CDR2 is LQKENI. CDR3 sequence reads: CASSPRGRGPREQYF. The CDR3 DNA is TGTGCCAGCTCACCGCGAGGGCGGGGGCCTAGAGAGCAGTACTTC.

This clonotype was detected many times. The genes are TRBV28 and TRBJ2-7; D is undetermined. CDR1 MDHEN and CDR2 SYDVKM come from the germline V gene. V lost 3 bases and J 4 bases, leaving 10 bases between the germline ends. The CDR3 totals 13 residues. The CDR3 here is CASSFRQLYEQYF. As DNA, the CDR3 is TGTGCCAGCAGTTTTCGACAACTATACGAGCAGTACTTC.

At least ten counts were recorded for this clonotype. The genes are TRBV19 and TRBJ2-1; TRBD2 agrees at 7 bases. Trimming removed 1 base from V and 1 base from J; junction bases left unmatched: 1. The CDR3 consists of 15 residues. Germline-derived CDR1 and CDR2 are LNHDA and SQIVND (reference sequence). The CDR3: CASSIGGGSYNEQFF. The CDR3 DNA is TGTGCCAGTAGTATAGGGGGGGGGTCCTACAATGAGCAGTTCTTC.

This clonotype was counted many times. The CDR3 spells CASSLGGLQETQYF. In nucleotides, the CDR3 is TGTGCCAGCAGCTTAGGGGGGCTCCAAGAGACCCAGTACTTC. The V call is TRBV7-2, the J call TRBJ2-5; maybe TRBD1 (6 bases). There are 14 residues in the CDR3. The germline gives CDR1 SGHTA, CDR2 FQGNSA. With 1 base removed from V and 1 base from J, the gap between germline ends came to 7 bases.

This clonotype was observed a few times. CDR3 protein: CASSQGTFTDTQYF. CDR3 sequence (DNA): TGCGCCAGCAGCCAAGGGACTTTCACAGATACGCAGTATTTT. The chain recombines TRBV4-3 with TRBJ2-3; D might be TRBD2 (5 bases). V dropped 1 base and J dropped 2 bases, with 7 bases sitting between them. Per the germline V gene, CDR1 is LGHNA and CDR2 is YSLEER. The length of the CDR3 is 14 residues.

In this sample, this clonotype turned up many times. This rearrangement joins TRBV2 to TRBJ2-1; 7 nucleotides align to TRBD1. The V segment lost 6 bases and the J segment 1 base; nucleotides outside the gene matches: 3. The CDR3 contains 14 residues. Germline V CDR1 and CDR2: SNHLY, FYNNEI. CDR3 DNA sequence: TGTGCCAGCAGCGACAGGGAATCCTACAATGAGCAGTTCTTC. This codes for CASSDRESYNEQFF. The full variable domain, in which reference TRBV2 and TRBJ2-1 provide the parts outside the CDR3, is EPEVTQTPSHQVTQMGQEVILRCVPISNHLYFYWYRQILGQKVEFLVSFYNNEISEKSEIFDDQFSVERPDGSNFTLKIRSTKLEDSAMYFCASSDRESYNEQFFGPGTRLTVL.

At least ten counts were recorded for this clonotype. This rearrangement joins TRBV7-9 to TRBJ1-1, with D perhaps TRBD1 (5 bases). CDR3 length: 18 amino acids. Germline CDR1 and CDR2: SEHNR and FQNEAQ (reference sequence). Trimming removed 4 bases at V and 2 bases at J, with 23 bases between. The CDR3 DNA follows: TGTGCCAGCAGCTCAACCTCGGACATCTGGATGGGAAACACTGAAGCTTTCTTT. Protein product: CASSSTSDIWMGNTEAFF. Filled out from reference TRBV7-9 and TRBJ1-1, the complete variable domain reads DTGVSQNPRHKITKRGQNVTFRCDPISEHNRLYWYRQTLGQGPEFLTYFQNEAQLEKSRLLSDRFSAERPKGSFSTLEIQRTEQGDSAMYLCASSSTSDIWMGNTEAFFGQGTRLTVV.

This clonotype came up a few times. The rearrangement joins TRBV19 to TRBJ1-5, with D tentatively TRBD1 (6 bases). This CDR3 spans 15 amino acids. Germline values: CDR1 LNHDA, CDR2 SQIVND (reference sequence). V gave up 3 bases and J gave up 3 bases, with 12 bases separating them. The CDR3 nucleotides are TGTGCCAGTAGTATCTTGACAGGTAACAATCAGCCCCAGCATTTT. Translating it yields CASSILTGNNQPQHF.

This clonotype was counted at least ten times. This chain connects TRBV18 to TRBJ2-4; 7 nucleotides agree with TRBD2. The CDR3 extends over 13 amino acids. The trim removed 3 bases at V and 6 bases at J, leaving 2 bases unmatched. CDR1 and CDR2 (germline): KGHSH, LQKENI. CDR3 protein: CASSPPGGNIQYF. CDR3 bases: TGTGCCAGCTCACCGCCGGGAGGAAACATTCAGTACTTC.

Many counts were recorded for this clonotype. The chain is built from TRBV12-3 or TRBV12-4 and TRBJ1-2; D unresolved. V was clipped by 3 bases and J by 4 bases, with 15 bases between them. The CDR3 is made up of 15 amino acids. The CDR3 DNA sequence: TGTGCCAGCAGTTTGGAGCACGGCCCCATCTATGGCTACACCTTC. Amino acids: CASSLEHGPIYGYTF.

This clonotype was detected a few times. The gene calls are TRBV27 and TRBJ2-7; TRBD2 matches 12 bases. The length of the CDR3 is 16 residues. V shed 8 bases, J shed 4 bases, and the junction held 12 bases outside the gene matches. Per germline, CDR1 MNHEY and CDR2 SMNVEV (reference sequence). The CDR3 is CASGQAGLAGLYEQYF. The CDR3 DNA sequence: TGTGCCAGCGGACAGGCCGGACTAGCGGGACTTTACGAGCAGTACTTC.

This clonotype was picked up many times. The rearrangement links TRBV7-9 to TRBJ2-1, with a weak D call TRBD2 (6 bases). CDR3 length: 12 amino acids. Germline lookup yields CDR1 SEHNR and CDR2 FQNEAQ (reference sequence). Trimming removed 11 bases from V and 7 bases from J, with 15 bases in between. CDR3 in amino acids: CAVAVDGNEQFF. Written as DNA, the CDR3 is TGTGCCGTAGCGGTAGATGGGAATGAGCAGTTCTTC.

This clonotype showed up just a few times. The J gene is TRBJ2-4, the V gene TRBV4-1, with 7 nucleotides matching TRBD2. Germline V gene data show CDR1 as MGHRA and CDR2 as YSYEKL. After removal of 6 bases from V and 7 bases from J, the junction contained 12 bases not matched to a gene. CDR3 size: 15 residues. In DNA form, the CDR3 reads TGCGCCAGCAGACCGACCCTGGGAGGGCCCAACATTCAGTACTTC. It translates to CASRPTLGGPNIQYF.

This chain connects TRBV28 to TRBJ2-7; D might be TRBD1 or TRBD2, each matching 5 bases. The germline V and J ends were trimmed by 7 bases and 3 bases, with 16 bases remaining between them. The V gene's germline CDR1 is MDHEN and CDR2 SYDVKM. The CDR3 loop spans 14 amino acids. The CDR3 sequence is CASTGPAGYYEQYF. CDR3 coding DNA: TGTGCCAGCACGGGGCCGGCAGGATACTACGAGCAGTACTTC.